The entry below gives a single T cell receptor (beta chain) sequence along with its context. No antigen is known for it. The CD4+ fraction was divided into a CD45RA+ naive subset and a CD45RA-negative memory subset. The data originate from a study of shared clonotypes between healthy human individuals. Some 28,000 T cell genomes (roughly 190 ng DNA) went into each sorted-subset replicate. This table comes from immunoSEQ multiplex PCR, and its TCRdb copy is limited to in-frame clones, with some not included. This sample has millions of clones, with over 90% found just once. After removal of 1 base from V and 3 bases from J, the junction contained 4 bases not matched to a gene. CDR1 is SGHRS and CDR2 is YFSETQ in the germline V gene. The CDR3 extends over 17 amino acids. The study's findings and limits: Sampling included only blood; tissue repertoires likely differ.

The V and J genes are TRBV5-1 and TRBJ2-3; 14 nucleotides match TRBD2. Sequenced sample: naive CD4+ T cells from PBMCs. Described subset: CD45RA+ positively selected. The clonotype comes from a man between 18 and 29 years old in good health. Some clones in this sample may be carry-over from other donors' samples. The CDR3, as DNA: TGCGCCAGCAGCTTGACGACTAGCGGGAGGGGGACAGATACGCAGTATTTT. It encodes CASSLTTSGRGTDTQYF.